Shown below are 25 T cell receptor beta chains from a single sample sequenced in a study of blood T cell repertoires in COVID-19 (dated by TCRdb to 2018 to 2021). Library preparation was by the immunoSEQ multiplex PCR assay. This immuneACCESS table, as held by TCRdb, lists in-frame sequences with V and J called but not all clones. Of the missing ones, under half trace to an unresolved V gene in checked studies; the others have no known cause. This sample lists under 150,000 clones; more than 70% were detected once. The top ten hold over 10% of the sample. The source material was peripheral blood. These receptors all stem from a man in his sixties with active or convalescent COVID-19.

This clone turned up a few times. The genes are TRBV9 and TRBJ1-1, with 9 positions matching TRBD1. V shed 3 bases, J shed 5 bases, and the junction held 8 bases outside the gene matches. The CDR3 covers 15 residues. Germline lookup yields CDR1 SGDLS and CDR2 YYNGEE. CDR3 bases: TGTGCCAGCAGCGACGAGGGACAGGGTTGGACTGAAGCTTTCTTT. This translates into CASSDEGQGWTEAFF.

This chain links TRBV11-2 with TRBJ1-2, with 9 nucleotides matching TRBD1. The CDR3 runs to 13 residues. With V trimmed by 5 bases and J by 6 bases, 4 bases remained unmatched. CDR1 is SGHAT, CDR2 FQNNGV, per germline. The CDR3 sequence: CASSDRTGDGYTF. In nucleotides, the CDR3 is TGTGCCAGCAGCGACCGGACAGGGGATGGCTACACCTTC.

This rearrangement joins TRBV28 to TRBJ2-4; the match to TRBD1 covers 7 bases. Per the germline V gene, CDR1 is MDHEN and CDR2 is SYDVKM. V shed 4 bases, J shed 0 bases, and the junction held 9 bases outside the gene matches. There are 17 residues in the CDR3. CDR3 nucleotides: TGTGCCAGCAGTTACGTCGACAGGGAACTAGCCAAAAACATTCAGTACTTC. Encoded protein: CASSYVDRELAKNIQYF.

Notes on this clone: Other DNA variants within this sample encode the same CDR3. The rearrangement joins TRBV27 to TRBJ1-1, with D possibly TRBD1 on 5 matching bases. The germline V and J ends were trimmed by 3 bases and 1 base, with 6 bases remaining between them. The CDR3 totals 13 residues. Per the germline V gene, CDR1 is MNHEY and CDR2 is SMNVEV (reference sequence). CDR3 bases: TGTGCCAGCAGTTTTGACAGGAACACTGAAGCTTTCTTT. It yields the protein CASSFDRNTEAFF.

The chain joins TRBV18 to TRBJ2-5, with 8 bases that match TRBD2. The junction had 11 bases not matched to a gene; V was cut back by 6 bases and J by 2 bases. This CDR3 region has 16 residues. Germline loops: CDR1 KGHSH, CDR2 LQKENI. The CDR3: CASSPFRGRIQETQYF. The CDR3 DNA reads as TGTGCCAGCTCCCCGTTTCGCGGGAGGATACAAGAGACCCAGTACTTC.

The chain has TRBV20-1 and TRBJ1-1; weak D call: TRBD1 (5 bases). The germline CDR1 and CDR2 sequences are DFQATT and SNEGSKA (reference sequence). Between the trimmed V and J ends, which lost 3 bases and 6 bases, there was a span of 11 bases. This CDR3 contains 12 residues. The CDR3 DNA follows: TGCAGTGCTAGTTCTGGGGGGGCTGAAGCTTTCTTT. Translation gives CSASSGGAEAFF.

The chain is built from TRBV6-2 or TRBV6-3 and TRBJ2-7, with 7 bases fitting TRBD2. This CDR3 spans 14 amino acids. V trimming: 0 bases; J trimming: 3 bases; junction bases outside the gene matches: 2. From germline, CDR1 is MNHEY and CDR2 SVGEGT. In nucleotides, the CDR3 is TGTGCCAGCAGTTACTCGCCTAGCGGCTACGAGCAGTACTTC. This sequence encodes CASSYSPSGYEQYF.

The genes are TRBV19 and TRBJ1-2; 7 nucleotides match TRBD1. CDR3 length: 18 amino acids. Losses at the gene ends were 4 bases for V and 4 bases for J; bases not matched to a gene: 18. Looked up from germline, CDR1 is LNHDA and CDR2 is SQIVND (reference sequence). CDR3 protein: CASSTQGSRGPSSYGYTF. CDR3 DNA sequence: TGTGCCAGTAGTACACAGGGGAGTCGGGGACCGAGTAGCTATGGCTACACCTTC. The variable domain in full, with the rest retrieved from reference TRBV19 and TRBJ1-2, is DGGITQSPKYLFRKEGQNVTLSCEQNLNHDAMYWYRQDPGQGLRLIYYSQIVNDFQKGDIAEGYSVSREKKESFPLTVTSAQKNPTAFYLCASSTQGSRGPSSYGYTFGSGTRLTVV.

The J gene is TRBJ2-1, the V gene TRBV24-1; a weak D match, TRBD1 (6 bases). Germline CDR1 and CDR2: KGHDR and SFDVKD. V was pared by 6 bases and J by 5 bases, with 13 bases between. The CDR3 is 14 amino acids. The CDR3 loop is CATSRPGANNEQFF. CDR3 DNA: TGTGCCACCAGTCGGCCAGGGGCTAACAATGAGCAGTTCTTC.

V and J are TRBV10-2 and TRBJ1-1; TRBD1 matches at 7 bases. The CDR3 has 16 residues. Germline V gene sequence: CDR1 WSHSY, CDR2 SAAADI. The V segment lost 8 bases and the J segment 4 bases; nucleotides outside the gene matches: 16. The CDR3 nucleotides are TGCGCCAGCGGACAAGGAGGGGGCCCCGGGGGCACTGAAGCTTTCTTT. This gives the protein CASGQGGGPGGTEAFF.

The chain couples TRBV29-1 to TRBJ2-7, with D possibly TRBD1 on 6 matching bases. The CDR3 spans 16 residues. V was clipped by 8 bases and J by 1 base, with 24 bases between them. CDR1 and CDR2 from the germline V gene are SQVTM and ANQGSEA. Here the CDR3 DNA reads TGCAGCCTCAGGACATGGACAGCCGAACGATCCTACGAGCAGTACTTC. The encoded protein is CSLRTWTAERSYEQYF.

The chain links TRBV4-3 to TRBJ2-1; D unclear. The CDR3 spans 13 residues. Trimming stripped 0 bases from V and 7 bases from J, with 7 bases between. Looked up from germline, CDR1 is LGHNA and CDR2 is YSLEER. The CDR3 sequence: CASSQDRPNEQFF. As DNA, the CDR3 is TGCGCCAGCAGCCAAGATCGTCCGAATGAGCAGTTCTTC.

The chain uses TRBV28 and TRBJ1-4; D remains ambiguous. Deletions cut 6 bases from V and 4 bases from J, with 6 bases between. Germline CDR1 MDHEN, CDR2 SYDVKM. This CDR3 has 12 residues. As DNA, the CDR3 is TGTGCCAGCAGACGGAGTAATGAAAAACTGTTTTTT. Encoded protein: CASRRSNEKLFF.

The gene calls are TRBV6-5 and TRBJ1-1; 9 positions match TRBD1. The germline V gene has CDR1 MNHEY and CDR2 SVGAGI. Trimming took 4 bases from V and 6 from J; bases not matched to a gene: 6. The CDR3 extends over 14 amino acids. In DNA form, the CDR3 reads TGTGCCAGCAGTTCGACAGGGGGGTCGGCTGAAGCTTTCTTT. This codes for CASSSTGGSAEAFF.

The gene calls are TRBV30 and TRBJ2-3, with 11 bases matching TRBD2. There are 16 residues in the CDR3. Germline-derived CDR1 and CDR2 are GTSNPN and SVGIG (reference sequence). Losses at the gene ends were 3 bases for V and 1 base for J; bases not matched to a gene: 6. CDR3 amino acids: CAWSTLTSGGTDTQYF. As DNA, the CDR3 is TGTGCCTGGAGCACCTTGACTAGCGGGGGCACAGATACGCAGTATTTT.

The chain couples TRBV29-1 to TRBJ2-3, with D unclear. Germline loops: CDR1 SQVTM, CDR2 ANQGSEA. V was cut by 3 bases and J by 3 bases, with 13 bases left in between. The length of the CDR3 is 14 residues. CDR3 in DNA: TGCAGCGTTGATTCCGCGATTCTAACAGATACGCAGTATTTT. This gives the protein CSVDSAILTDTQYF.

The chain employs TRBV28 and TRBJ2-5; TRBD2 matches 8 bases. CDR1 is MDHEN, CDR2 SYDVKM, per germline. J gave up 1 base and V 5 bases, and 15 bases lay outside the gene matches. There are 18 residues in the CDR3. Written as DNA, the CDR3 is TGTGCCAGCAGTGGAGTTGGTCCGGGGGGGAGATTCCAAGAGACCCAGTACTTC. It encodes CASSGVGPGGRFQETQYF.

The gene calls are TRBV19 and TRBJ2-5; 10 bases align to TRBD2. The V segment lost 3 bases and the J segment 5 bases; nucleotides outside the gene matches: 12. The CDR3 has 17 amino acids. Germline loops: CDR1 LNHDA, CDR2 SQIVND (reference sequence). The CDR3 DNA reads as TGTGCCAGTAGTATTGGGGCTAGCGGGAGTTTCTACGAGACCCAGTACTTC. Residues: CASSIGASGSFYETQYF.

The chain has TRBV19 and TRBJ2-7, with 8 bases fitting TRBD1. CDR3 length equals 19 residues. Germline V gives CDR1 LNHDA, CDR2 SQIVND (reference sequence). The ends lost 5 bases at V and 4 bases at J; junction bases unmatched: 22. CDR3 residues: CASSSQRPGGIREKYEQYF. The CDR3 bases are TGTGCCAGTAGTTCTCAAAGACCAGGGGGCATACGGGAGAAGTACGAGCAGTACTTC.

The chain uses TRBV11-2 and TRBJ1-6, with 10 positions matching TRBD1. J lost 8 bases, V lost 4 bases, and 5 bases had no gene match. Germline V lookup: CDR1 SGHAT, CDR2 FQNNGV. The CDR3 contains 15 residues. The CDR3 DNA reads TGTGCCAGCAGCTCGACCGGGACAGGGGATTCACCCCTCCACTTT. This translates into CASSSTGTGDSPLHF. Full variable domain (missing parts from reference TRBV11-2 and TRBJ1-6): EAGVAQSPRYKIIEKRQSVAFWCNPISGHATLYWYQQILGQGPKLLIQFQNNGVVDDSQLPKDRFSAERLKGVDSTLKIQPAKLEDSAVYLCASSSTGTGDSPLHFGNGTRLTVT.

This chain links TRBV6-5 with TRBJ1-1, with D possibly matching TRBD1 (5 bases). Per germline, CDR1 MNHEY and CDR2 SVGAGI. Trimming took 0 bases from V and 0 from J, leaving 11 bases between them. This CDR3 comprises 16 residues. The CDR3 DNA reads TGTGCCAGCAGTTACTCGACAGTGGGCATGAACACTGAAGCTTTCTTT. Translation gives CASSYSTVGMNTEAFF.

J is TRBJ2-3 and V is TRBV3-1 (or the pseudogene TRBV3-2); TRBD2 aligns across 12 bases. The germline V gene encodes CDR1 LGHDT and CDR2 YNNKEL (reference sequence). The CDR3 spans 19 residues. The trim removed 0 bases at V and 2 bases at J, leaving 9 bases unmatched. The CDR3 region is CASSQDSRGLAGYTDTQYF. CDR3 nucleotide sequence: TGTGCCAGCAGCCAAGATTCGAGAGGACTAGCGGGATACACAGATACGCAGTATTTT.

A few counts support this clone. The rearrangement uses TRBV19 and TRBJ2-1; possibly TRBD2 for D (7 bases). Deletions cut 9 bases from V and 12 bases from J, with 12 bases between. CDR1 and CDR2 from the germline V gene are LNHDA and SQIVND (reference sequence). CDR3 length equals 10 residues. The CDR3 here is CASGEGGQFF. CDR3 DNA sequence: TGTGCCAGCGGGGAGGGGGGGCAGTTCTTC.

This clone was seen once. The CDR3 sequence: CASSGFLRVSRDYGYTF. DNA for the CDR3: TGTGCCAGCAGTGGATTTCTTCGGGTCAGCCGGGACTATGGCTACACCTTC. This sequence joins TRBV2 and TRBJ1-2, with unresolved D. V lost 4 bases, J lost 3 bases, and 21 bases lay in between. CDR3 length equals 17 residues. CDR1 is SNHLY and CDR2 is FYNNEI in the germline V gene.

This clone appeared once. The V call is TRBV7-6, the J call TRBJ1-3; D remains unclear. Germline assignment: CDR1 SGHVS and CDR2 FNYEAQ. The CDR3 is made up of 15 amino acids. Trimming took off 2 bases at V and 0 bases at J, with 8 bases between the two ends. The DNA of the CDR3 is TGTGCCAGCAGCTTATGGGCAGGCTCTGGAAACACCATATATTTT. Residues: CASSLWAGSGNTIYF.